Detailed here is one T cell receptor beta chain. This sample stems from a study of blood T cell repertoires in COVID-19. Study as a whole: The United States, Italy and Spain were the sources of the acute and convalescent COVID-19 samples. The analysed material was cDNA or gDNA that came from T cells, B-cell-depleted T cells, or PBMCs.

The authors' processing: How many nucleated cells were present was estimated from reference gene primer amplification. The data were produced by immunoSEQ multiplex PCR, yet TCRdb's version contains in-frame clones alone and is incomplete. V and J calls and clone size are copied from that table; D and trimming were computed from the DNA. The data contain roughly 48,000 clones, 77% of them singletons. The sample taken for sequencing was peripheral blood. The sequence was obtained from a human donor with active or convalescent COVID-19. The donor label of this sample is uncertain.

The CDR3 is CASMRVGSYEQYF. The CDR3 nucleotides are TGTGCCAGCATGAGGGTTGGCTCCTACGAGCAGTACTTC. The chain is built from TRBV27 and TRBJ2-7, with D possibly being TRBD2 (5 bases). CDR1 is MNHEY, CDR2 SMNVEV, per germline (reference sequence). CDR3 length: 13 amino acids. The V end was cut by 7 bases, the J end by 0 bases, with 10 bases between.